Shown below are 13 T cell receptor beta chains from a single sample sequenced in a study of T cell changes during pregnancy in multiple sclerosis. Sequencing was performed with immunoSEQ multiplex PCR; in TCRdb, only in-frame clones are kept and a portion is missing. The sample contains tens of thousands of clones, approximately 94% of which appear only once. This material consisted of peripheral blood, taken in the third trimester of pregnancy. These receptors were obtained from a female donor with multiple sclerosis, enrolled in a pregnancy study.

The chain uses TRBV5-1 and TRBJ2-1, with TRBD2 as a possible D gene (6 bases). The germline V gene encodes CDR1 SGHRS and CDR2 YFSETQ. The CDR3 extends over 13 amino acids. Deletions cut 5 bases from V and 0 bases from J, with 6 bases between. As DNA, the CDR3 is TGCGCCAGCAGGCGGGACTCCTACAATGAGCAGTTCTTC. It specifies CASRRDSYNEQFF.

The chain uses TRBV5-1 and TRBJ2-3, with 10 bases fitting TRBD2. V lost 2 bases, J lost 2 bases, and 8 bases stayed unmatched. Germline V gene data show CDR1 as SGHRS and CDR2 as YFSETQ. This CDR3 has 17 residues. For the CDR3, the DNA is TGCGCCAGCAGCTTCCTCGGACTAGCGGACCTCACAGATACGCAGTATTTT. Encoded protein: CASSFLGLADLTDTQYF.

V gene TRBV30 combines with J gene TRBJ2-3; D is unresolved. CDR3 size: 15 residues. V lost 4 bases to trimming and J lost 2 bases, with 16 bases between them. Germline V CDR1 and CDR2: GTSNPN, SVGIG (reference sequence). This chain's CDR3 is CAWMGASHITDTQYF. The CDR3 DNA follows: TGTGCCTGGATGGGCGCCAGCCACATCACAGATACGCAGTATTTT.

This chain uses TRBV18 with TRBJ1-2; possibly TRBD1 for D (5 bases). V dropped 3 bases and J dropped 4 bases, with 15 bases sitting between them. Germline CDR1 and CDR2: KGHSH and LQKENI. The CDR3 extends over 15 amino acids. The CDR3 DNA is TGTGCCAGCTCACCGTTGGACATTCCCTCCTATGGCTACACCTTC. Its translation is CASSPLDIPSYGYTF.

This rearrangement joins TRBV18 to TRBJ1-1; 7 bases line up with TRBD1. The CDR3 has 15 amino acids. The ends lost 2 bases at V and 3 bases at J; junction bases unmatched: 6. Germline V CDR1 and CDR2: KGHSH, LQKENI. The CDR3 DNA follows: TGTGCCAGCTCACCAGGCCCACAGGGGTACACTGAAGCTTTCTTT. It yields the protein CASSPGPQGYTEAFF.

CDR3 nucleotide sequence: TGTGCCACCAACGGGGGAATCCTAGAGACCCAGTACTTC. Translation gives CATNGGILETQYF. The V and J genes are TRBV6-1 and TRBJ2-5; perhaps TRBD2 as D (6 bases). The germline V gene encodes CDR1 MNHNS and CDR2 SASEGT. Trimming stripped 10 bases from V and 4 bases from J, with 16 bases between. This CDR3 spans 13 amino acids.

This chain links TRBV9 with TRBJ2-7; 13 nucleotides match TRBD2. With V trimmed by 4 bases and J by 4 bases, 5 bases remained unmatched. Germline V gene sequence: CDR1 SGDLS, CDR2 YYNGEE. This CDR3 is built from 15 residues. The chain's CDR3 is CASSSGTSGMYEQYF. CDR3 nucleotides: TGTGCCAGCAGCTCAGGGACTAGCGGGATGTACGAGCAGTACTTC.

The chain combines TRBV5-1 with TRBJ2-1, with 8 positions matching TRBD2. The CDR3 runs 15 residues. CDR1 and CDR2 (germline): SGHRS, YFSETQ. After removal of 1 base from V and 2 bases from J, the junction contained 2 bases not matched to a gene. For the CDR3, the DNA is TGCGCCAGCAGCTTGCGTAGCGGGGCCTACAATGAGCAGTTCTTC. Its protein product is CASSLRSGAYNEQFF. Looking up the rest from reference TRBV5-1 and TRBJ2-1 gives the full variable domain: KAGVTQTPRYLIKTRGQQVTLSCSPISGHRSVSWYQQTPGQGLQFLFEYFSETQRNKGNFPGRFSGRQFSNSRSEMNVSTLELGDSALYLCASSLRSGAYNEQFFGPGTRLTVL.

The gene calls are TRBV15 and TRBJ2-3; 7 bases line up with TRBD2. With V trimmed by 0 bases and J by 4 bases, 1 base remained unmatched. The CDR3 spans 14 residues. Germline V lookup: CDR1 LNHNV, CDR2 YYDKDF (reference sequence). The CDR3 spells CATSRDRGADTQYF. The CDR3 DNA is TGTGCCACCAGCAGAGATCGGGGGGCAGATACGCAGTATTTT.

This chain connects TRBV21-1 to TRBJ2-7; the D call in the table, TRBD1, was not verified against the DNA. TRBV21-1 is a known pseudogene. The CDR3 length is 16 residues. The CDR3 loop is CASSKLRGNYVYEQYF. As DNA, the CDR3 is TGTGCCAGCAGCAAATTAAGGGGGAACTACGTCTACGAGCAGTACTTC.

There are a few counts of this clone. This chain joins TRBV21-1 and TRBJ2-6; the table's TRBD1 call for D was not verified on the DNA. TRBV21-1 is described as a pseudogene. This CDR3 contains 17 residues. The CDR3 nucleotides are TGTGCCAGCAGCATGTCCCGGGACAGGGATGGGGCCAACGTCCTGACTTTC. As protein: CASSMSRDRDGANVLTF.

CDR3 loop: CASGRGQYNEKLFF. The CDR3 region has the DNA TGTGCCAGTGGACGGGGACAGTATAATGAAAAACTGTTTTTT. This chain joins TRBV27 and TRBJ1-4, with 7 bases that match TRBD1. Germline CDR1 is MNHEY and CDR2 is SMNVEV (reference sequence). The V segment lost 9 bases and the J segment 4 bases; nucleotides outside the gene matches: 8. This CDR3 has 14 amino acids.

The rearrangement links TRBV10-3 to TRBJ2-5, with 14 bases aligning to TRBD2. The ends lost 0 bases at V and 5 bases at J; junction bases unmatched: 5. There are 17 residues in the CDR3. Germline CDR1 reads ENHRY; CDR2 reads SYGVKD. This chain's CDR3 is CAISESQGLAGAETQYF. The CDR3 nucleotides are TGTGCCATCAGTGAGTCCCAGGGACTAGCGGGAGCGGAGACCCAGTACTTC.